Listed below are T cell receptor beta chains from one sample, sequenced in a study of blood T cells in healthy people across ages. MiXCR, applied by TCRdb to the 5' RACE reads, yields one record per CDR3 protein. The data contain about 640,000 distinct CDR3 sequences, about 53% of them singletons. Sequencing was carried out using blood. These receptors came from a man aged 55 to 69 in good health. The CDR3 runs from the conserved cysteine through the conserved F or W. The D gene is left open where the match is weak. Rows give clone size only sometimes, using once, few, many, or a class for an expanded clone.

D gene | clone size | J gene | V gene | CDR3 protein | CDR3 DNA
TRBD1 | NA | TRBJ2-3 | TRBV3-1 | CASSQTGTGGDTQYF | TGTGCCAGCAGCCAAACCGGGACAGGTGGAGATACGCAGTATTTT
TRBD2 | few | TRBJ2-5 | TRBV6-5 | CASSYFSLAGGIETQYF | TGTGCCAGCAGTTACTTCTCGTTAGCGGGGGGAATAGAGACCCAGTACTTC
TRBD2 | once | TRBJ2-3 | TRBV9 | CASSAPLAGGTDTQYF | TGTGCCAGCAGCGCTCCATTAGCGGGGGGCACAGATACGCAGTATTTT
NA | NA | TRBJ1-2 | TRBV4-1 | CASSQPGRNYGYTF | TGCGCCAGCAGCCAACCCGGACGGAACTATGGCTACACCTTC
TRBD1 | few | TRBJ2-3 | TRBV11-2 | CASSSHTGGGGSRTDTQYF | TGTGCCAGCAGCTCACACACAGGGGGCGGGGGCTCCCGCACAGATACGCAGTATTTT
NA | NA | TRBJ2-7 | TRBV18 | CASSPLISSEQYF | TGTGCCAGCTCACCACTAATAAGTTCCGAGCAGTACTTC
NA | NA | TRBJ2-3 | TRBV6-5 | CASSQERDTQYF | TGTGCCAGCAGCCAGGAGCGGGATACGCAGTATTTT
TRBD1 | NA | TRBJ2-5 | TRBV5-1 | CASSLDRGQKTQYF | TGCGCCAGCAGCTTGGACAGGGGGCAAAAGACCCAGTACTTC
NA | NA | TRBJ2-7 | TRBV3-1 | CASSRTTGTYEQYF | TGTGCCAGCAGCCGAACTACTGGGACCTACGAGCAGTACTTC
NA | few | TRBJ2-6 | TRBV27 | CASSSIQGASANVLTF | TGTGCCAGCAGTTCTATACAGGGTGCGTCAGCCAACGTCCTGACTTTC
TRBD1 | NA | TRBJ1-2 | TRBV6-1 | CAGGTGNNYGYTF | TGTGCCGGTGGGACAGGGAATAACTATGGCTACACCTTC
NA | many | TRBJ2-6 | TRBV5-1 | CASSPRVSGANVLTF | TGTGCCAGCAGCCCCCGTGTCTCTGGGGCCAACGTCCTGACTTTC
TRBD1 | NA | TRBJ2-5 | TRBV10-3 | CAISVTGGRETQYF | TGTGCCATCAGTGTCACAGGGGGCCGGGAGACCCAGTACTTC
NA | NA | TRBJ2-7 | TRBV6-1 | CASSTAGEGAYEQYF | TGTGCCAGCAGTACGGCCGGAGAGGGGGCCTACGAGCAGTACTTC
NA | NA | TRBJ2-3 | TRBV20-1 | CSAPSADTQYF | TGCAGTGCCCCCTCGGCAGATACGCAGTATTTT
NA | few | TRBJ2-1 | TRBV29-1 | CSVGGRGRYNEQFF | TGCAGCGTTGGAGGCAGGGGTCGGTACAATGAGCAGTTCTTC
TRBD2 | many | TRBJ2-5 | TRBV5-1 | CASSPLGSAGETQYF | TGCGCCAGCAGCCCTCTTGGTTCAGCGGGGGAGACCCAGTACTTC
TRBD1 | NA | TRBJ2-7 | TRBV24-1 | CATSDAGTAYEQYF | TGTGCCACCAGTGATGCCGGGACAGCCTACGAGCAGTACTTC
TRBD2 | NA | TRBJ2-3 | TRBV11-2 | CASSLVAGGPSDTQYF | TGTGCCAGCAGCTTAGTGGCGGGGGGGCCTTCAGATACGCAGTATTTT
TRBD2 | NA | TRBJ2-1 | TRBV7-9 | CASAGVAGEDKFF | TGTGCCAGCGCCGGGGTAGCGGGGGAAGATAAGTTCTTC
NA | NA | TRBJ2-3 | TRBV4-2 | CASSPSEVHTQYF | TGTGCCAGCAGCCCGTCAGAAGTTCATACGCAGTATTTT
NA | NA | TRBJ2-3 | TRBV19 | CASSKTVLRPDTQYF | TGTGCCAGTAGTAAGACAGTCCTCCGACCAGATACGCAGTATTTT
NA | NA | TRBJ2-1 | TRBV5-1 | CASTLDRSYYNEQFF | TGCGCCAGCACCTTGGACAGATCCTACTACAATGAGCAGTTCTTC
NA | NA | TRBJ2-3 | TRBV20-1 | CSARDAQSTDTQYF | TGCAGTGCTAGAGATGCACAGAGCACAGATACGCAGTATTTT
TRBD2 | few | TRBJ2-3 | TRBV7-8 | CASSRRASGGLSTDTQYF | TGTGCCAGCAGCCGTAGGGCTAGCGGGGGGCTGAGCACAGATACGCAGTATTTT
TRBD2 | NA | TRBJ2-5 | TRBV5-1 | CASSLAATGGSFRETQYF | TGCGCCAGCAGCTTGGCGGCTACGGGGGGGAGTTTTCGGGAGACCCAGTACTTC
TRBD1 | NA | TRBJ2-7 | TRBV28 | CASSFATGACYEQYF | TGTGCCAGCAGTTTCGCTACAGGGGCCTGTTACGAGCAGTACTTC
TRBD2 | NA | TRBJ2-7 | TRBV5-5 | CASNLAASGGKTYEQYF | TGTGCCAGCAACTTGGCAGCTAGCGGGGGGAAAACCTACGAGCAGTACTTC
TRBD1 | few | TRBJ1-2 | TRBV29-1 | CSVQGAFGRGYTF | TGCAGCGTACAGGGGGCGTTCGGTAGGGGCTACACCTTC
TRBD2 | NA | TRBJ2-5 | TRBV6-6 | CASSPLPGLAEETQYF | TGTGCCAGCAGCCCACTTCCGGGACTAGCGGAAGAGACCCAGTACTTC
NA | NA | TRBJ2-1 | TRBV5-1 | CASSTDSQGEQFF | TGCGCCAGCAGCACGGACTCCCAAGGAGAGCAGTTCTTC
TRBD1 | NA | TRBJ2-7 | TRBV11-2 | CASSSSSGTVRNYEQYF | TGTGCCAGCAGCTCCTCCTCCGGGACAGTGAGAAACTACGAGCAGTACTTC
TRBD2 | NA | TRBJ2-1 | TRBV4-2 | CASSQPGLENEQFF | TGTGCCAGCAGCCAACCGGGACTAGAAAATGAGCAGTTCTTC
NA | few | TRBJ2-7 | TRBV10-3 | CAISEQGRYEQYF | TGTGCCATCAGTGAGCAGGGTCGCTACGAGCAGTACTTC
NA | NA | TRBJ2-1 | TRBV27 | CASSLSLRRTQFF | TGTGCCAGCAGTTTAAGCCTCAGGCGGACCCAGTTCTTC
NA | NA | TRBJ2-3 | TRBV2 | CASSQGPTDTQYF | TGTGCCAGCAGCCAGGGACCCACAGATACGCAGTATTTT
NA | NA | TRBJ1-6 | TRBV6-5 | CASSYSSAGDSPLHF | TGTGCCAGCAGTTACTCGTCGGCAGGAGATTCACCCCTCCACTTT
TRBD2 | few | TRBJ2-1 | TRBV9 | CASSRRTSGHNEQFF | TGTGCCAGCAGCAGACGGACTAGCGGCCACAATGAGCAGTTCTTC
TRBD1 | NA | TRBJ1-4 | TRBV28 | CASSPRTGGPGEKLFF | TGTGCCAGCAGTCCTAGGACAGGGGGTCCAGGTGAAAAACTGTTTTTT
NA | NA | TRBJ2-7 | TRBV7-2 | CASSLLLTLGTPSYEQYF | TGTGCCAGCAGCTTATTACTGACTCTCGGGACTCCCAGCTACGAGCAGTACTTC
TRBD1 | NA | TRBJ1-1 | TRBV29-1 | CSVARQGGGTEAFF | TGCAGCGTTGCCCGACAGGGTGGGGGCACTGAAGCTTTCTTT
TRBD2 | NA | TRBJ2-4 | TRBV3-1 | CTSSQAGADGLAKNIQYF | TGTACCAGCAGCCAAGCGGGGGCGGACGGCCTTGCAAAAAACATTCAGTACTTC
TRBD2 | NA | TRBJ2-5 | TRBV2 | CASSDVGGAEETQYF | TGTGCCAGCAGTGATGTCGGGGGGGCCGAAGAGACCCAGTACTTC
TRBD1 | NA | TRBJ2-7 | TRBV27 | CASSPRTGGLYEQYF | TGTGCCAGCAGTCCGCGGACAGGGGGTCTTTACGAGCAGTACTTC
NA | many | TRBJ2-7 | TRBV7-9 | CASSLGRSRGDEQYF | TGTGCCAGCAGCCTAGGGCGCTCCCGAGGGGACGAGCAGTACTTC
TRBD1 | few | TRBJ2-1 | TRBV24-1 | CATSDSRTGTMDEQFF | TGTGCCACCAGTGATTCTCGGACAGGGACGATGGATGAGCAGTTCTTC